This is a list of T cell receptor beta chains from one sample in a study of shared clonotypes between healthy human individuals. Method: immunoSEQ multiplex PCR; TCRdb's copy keeps in-frame clones and lacks some. The sample contains more than 850,000 clones, around 78% of which appear only once. The sequenced sample was memory CD4+ T cells from PBMCs. The source is a man between 18 and 35 years old in good health. Some clones in this sample may be carry-over from other donors' samples. The CDR3 runs from the conserved cysteine through the conserved F or W. Each record gives: D gene, CDR3 length, V gene, clone size, J gene, CDR3 DNA, CDR3 protein. The D gene is left open where the match is weak. The size field is filled for only some rows; it gives once, few, many or a size class.

>TRBD2|15|TRBV2|-|TRBJ2-3
TGTGCCAGCCACGGACTAGCGGGGAGCACAGATACGCAGTATTTT
CASHGLAGSTDTQYF
>-|15|TRBV27|once|TRBJ2-7
TGTGCCAGCAGTTTATCGCGGGCTAGCGCCTACGAGCAGTACTTC
CASSLSRASAYEQYF
>-|15|TRBV2|once|TRBJ1-1
TGTGCCAGCAGATCCGATTTGGGGGGGAACACTGAAGCTTTCTTT
CASRSDLGGNTEAFF
>-|15|TRBV28|few|TRBJ1-5
TGTGCCAGCAGCCGCCGGACAGTGAGCACTCAGCCCCAGCATTTT
CASSRRTVSTQPQHF
>-|15|TRBV5-1|many|TRBJ1-1
TGCGCCAGCAGCTCCTTTACTCAGGGAGATACTGAAGCTTTCTTT
CASSSFTQGDTEAFF
>-|16|TRBV18|-|TRBJ2-5
TGTGCCAGCTCACCATTCCAGGGGGCGGGGGAAGAGACCCAGTACTTC
CASSPFQGAGEETQYF
>-|15|TRBV7-2|-|TRBJ1-5
TGTGCCAGCGGGGGTCGGGCAGGTCCCAATCAGCCCCAGCATTTT
CASGGRAGPNQPQHF
>-|14|TRBV6-1|-|TRBJ1-2
TGTGCCAGCAGTGCCTCCCGCGCCGACTATGGCTACACCTTC
CASSASRADYGYTF
>TRBD2|16|TRBV9|-|TRBJ2-7
TGTGCCAGCAGCGTTGGGACTAGCGGGGCAACCTACGAGCAGTACTTC
CASSVGTSGATYEQYF
>TRBD1|15|TRBV18|-|TRBJ1-1
TGTGCCAGCTCACTCCCCAGGGGGATGGGCACTGAAGCTTTCTTT
CASSLPRGMGTEAFF
>TRBD1|15|TRBV9|-|TRBJ2-5
TGTGCCAGCAGCGTATCGCCGAACAGGGGGGAGACCCAGTACTTC
CASSVSPNRGETQYF
>-|14|TRBV5-8|-|TRBJ2-7
TGTGCCAGCAGCTTGGGTCCGACGGCCTACGAGCAGTACTTC
CASSLGPTAYEQYF
>TRBD1|16|TRBV19|-|TRBJ1-1
TGTGCCAGTAGTATAGGGGCAGGGGGCGTGAACACTGAAGCTTTCTTT
CASSIGAGGVNTEAFF
>TRBD2|18|TRBV14|-|TRBJ2-7
TGTGCCAGCAGCCAAGATACCGCGTGGCTAGCGGGAGTAGGGGAGCAGTACTTC
CASSQDTAWLAGVGEQYF
>-|11|TRBV20-1|-|TRBJ1-2
TGCAGTGCTCCCCGGGACTATGGCTACACCTTC
CSAPRDYGYTF
>-|14|TRBV5-4|few|TRBJ1-2
TGTGCCAGCAGCCCCCTTTGGGGCCTGGCTGGCTACACCTTC
CASSPLWGLAGYTF
>-|14|TRBV2|-|TRBJ2-5
TGTGCCAGCAGTGTGGGGCTAGCCGCAGAGACCCAGTACTTC
CASSVGLAAETQYF
>-|12|TRBV10-3|-|TRBJ2-1
TGTGCCATCAGCAGGGGTCGGAATGAGCAGTTCTTC
CAISRGRNEQFF
>TRBD2|16|TRBV5-1|-|TRBJ2-1
TGCGCCAGCAGCTTAAGGACTAGCGGGTCCTACAATGAGCAGTTCTTC
CASSLRTSGSYNEQFF
>-|15|TRBV5-1|-|TRBJ2-2
TGCGCCAGCAGCACGGGACATGCGAACACCGGGGAGCTGTTTTTT
CASSTGHANTGELFF
>-|13|TRBV7-2|few|TRBJ2-3
TGTGCCAGCAGCTTAGGGAGGCGGGATACGCAGTATTTT
CASSLGRRDTQYF
>TRBD2|14|TRBV30|-|TRBJ2-3
TGTGCCTATGGACTAGCGGGGAACACAGATACGCAGTATTTT
CAYGLAGNTDTQYF
>-|16|TRBV27|-|TRBJ1-1
TGTGCCAGCAGTGCCCAGGGACGGAGTATGAACACTGAAGCTTTCTTT
CASSAQGRSMNTEAFF
>-|16|TRBV5-1|-|TRBJ1-3
TGCGCCAGCAGCTCACAGGGAGGAAGCTCTGGAAACACCATATATTTT
CASSSQGGSSGNTIYF
>-|15|TRBV6-6|-|TRBJ1-3
TGTGCCAGCAGTTTCTCCTTTGACTCTGGAAACACCATATATTTT
CASSFSFDSGNTIYF
>-|14|TRBV7-2|-|TRBJ2-5
TGTGCCAGCAGGACCGGGACTGGGGAGGAGACCCAGTACTTC
CASRTGTGEETQYF
>-|15|TRBV9|few|TRBJ2-5
TGTGCCAGCAGCGTAAGCCCGAATTCACAAGAGACCCAGTACTTC
CASSVSPNSQETQYF
>-|15|TRBV11-2|-|TRBJ1-2
TGTGCCAGCAGCTTAGACAGGGGAACTACGGGTGGCTACACCTTC
CASSLDRGTTGGYTF
>-|14|TRBV27|-|TRBJ2-7
TGTGCCAGCAGTTACGACAGGCGCTCCTACGAGCAGTACTTC
CASSYDRRSYEQYF
>-|14|TRBV5-8|-|TRBJ1-4
TGTGCCAGCAGCTTGAAGACTTCTAATGAAAAACTGTTTTTT
CASSLKTSNEKLFF
>-|15|TRBV19|-|TRBJ1-5
TGTGCCAGTAGTATACGGGTTTATAGCAATCAGCCCCAGCATTTT
CASSIRVYSNQPQHF
>-|13|TRBV2|-|TRBJ1-1
TGTGCCAGCGTCAGGGTCGAGGGCACTGAAGCTTTCTTT
CASVRVEGTEAFF
>-|13|TRBV18|few|TRBJ1-1
TGTGCCAGCCGTCTTACCAGGGACACTGAAGCTTTCTTT
CASRLTRDTEAFF
>-|14|TRBV28|-|TRBJ1-3
TGTGCCAGCAGTTCGGGCAGGGTTGGAAACACCATATATTTT
CASSSGRVGNTIYF
>-|14|TRBV11-2|once|TRBJ2-2
TGTGCCAGCAGCTTAGCGGACAGCCTCGGGGAGCTGTTTTTT
CASSLADSLGELFF
>TRBD2|14|TRBV7-2|-|TRBJ2-7
TGTGCCAGCAGCTTTACTAGCGGGGCCTACGAGCAGTACTTC
CASSFTSGAYEQYF
>-|16|TRBV30|-|TRBJ1-4
TGTGCCTGGAGTCCTTTTCCAGCCAGGATTAATGAAAAACTGTTTTTT
CAWSPFPARINEKLFF
>-|16|TRBV7-8|-|TRBJ1-1
TGTGCCAGCAGCTTGACCCGGGGGGCTTTCTATACTGAAGCTTTCTTT
CASSLTRGAFYTEAFF
>TRBD2|16|TRBV14|-|TRBJ2-1
TGTGCCAGCAGCCACCGTGGAGCGGGAGGGCCGAATGAGCAGTTCTTC
CASSHRGAGGPNEQFF
>-|11|TRBV20-1|-|TRBJ2-4
TGCAGCGGGACAGCCAAAAACATTCAGTACTTC
CSGTAKNIQYF
>TRBD2|14|TRBV6-1|-|TRBJ2-5
TGTGCCAGCAGAGAACTAGCGGGGGGGGAGACCCAGTACTTC
CASRELAGGETQYF
>TRBD2|18|TRBV7-6|-|TRBJ2-7
TGTGCCAGCAGCTTAGCAGCCTCGGGGGGGGTGAGCTCCTACGAGCAGTACTTC
CASSLAASGGVSSYEQYF
>-|15|TRBV11-2|-|TRBJ1-2
TGTGCCAGCAGCCAAATGGGGGGGGCCGACCGGGGCTACACCTTC
CASSQMGGADRGYTF
>TRBD1|13|TRBV10-3|-|TRBJ1-2
TGTGCCATCAGCCAGGAACAGGGGTATGGCTACACCTTC
CAISQEQGYGYTF
>-|14|TRBV7-3|-|TRBJ2-3
TGTGCCAGCAGTCTTTCACCTGGAGCCTATACGCAGTATTTT
CASSLSPGAYTQYF
>-|16|TRBV6-5|-|TRBJ1-3
TGTGCCAGCAGTTTCAGACAGGTCGGGGCCGGAAACACCATATATTTT
CASSFRQVGAGNTIYF
>-|11|TRBV21-1|many|TRBJ2-7
TGTGCCAGCAGCAACAGGGACGAGCAGTACTTC
CASSNRDEQYF
>-|14|TRBV28|-|TRBJ2-5
TGTGCCAGCAGCCAACCTGACAGGCAAGAGACCCAGTACTTC
CASSQPDRQETQYF
>-|14|TRBV2|-|TRBJ2-1
TGTGCCAGCAGTGAAATAAGGGGAACCAATGAGCAGTTCTTC
CASSEIRGTNEQFF
>TRBD1|15|TRBV30|-|TRBJ2-2
TGTGCCTGGAACGGACAGGGGCCAATCCAGGGGGAGCTGTTTTTT
CAWNGQGPIQGELFF
>-|15|TRBV7-3|-|TRBJ2-1
TGTGCCAGCAGCTCCAGGGTTGGGGTATGGAATGAGCAGTTCTTC
CASSSRVGVWNEQFF
>-|13|TRBV28|-|TRBJ2-5
TGTGCCAGCATCAGGTCGAGCGCAGAGACCCAGTACTTC
CASIRSSAETQYF